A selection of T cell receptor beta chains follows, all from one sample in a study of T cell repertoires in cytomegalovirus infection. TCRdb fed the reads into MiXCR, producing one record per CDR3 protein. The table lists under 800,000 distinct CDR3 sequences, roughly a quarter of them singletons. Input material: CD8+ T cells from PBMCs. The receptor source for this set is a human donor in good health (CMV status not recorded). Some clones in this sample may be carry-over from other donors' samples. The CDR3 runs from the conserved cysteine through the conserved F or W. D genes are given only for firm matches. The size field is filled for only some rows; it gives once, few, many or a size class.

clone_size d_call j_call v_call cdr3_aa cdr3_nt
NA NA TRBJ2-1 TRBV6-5 CASSYSNWGQEQFF TGTGCCAGCAGTTACTCGAATTGGGGCCAGGAGCAGTTCTTC
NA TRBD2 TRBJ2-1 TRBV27 CASSLPGGGASEQFF TGTGCCAGCAGTTTGCCCGGCGGGGGGGCCAGTGAGCAGTTCTTC
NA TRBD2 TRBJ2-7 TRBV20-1 CSASPGTSIEQYF TGCAGTGCTAGCCCCGGGACTAGCATCGAGCAGTACTTC
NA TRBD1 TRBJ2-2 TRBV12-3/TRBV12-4 CASTKPRDRVTGELFF TGTGCCAGCACCAAACCCCGGGACAGGGTCACCGGGGAGCTGTTTTTT
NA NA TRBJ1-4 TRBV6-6 CASWEGKLFF TGTGCCTCCTGGGAAGGAAAACTGTTTTTT
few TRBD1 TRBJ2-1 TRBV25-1 CASMTGAGGEQFF TGTGCCAGCATGACAGGGGCCGGAGGTGAGCAGTTCTTC
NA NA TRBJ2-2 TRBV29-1 CSVADRDTGELFF TGCAGCGTTGCTGACAGAGACACCGGGGAGCTGTTTTTT
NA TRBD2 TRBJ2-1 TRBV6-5 CASREVAGGYNEQFF TGTGCCAGCAGGGAGGTGGCGGGGGGTTACAATGAGCAGTTCTTC
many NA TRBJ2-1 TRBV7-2 CASSPDPGPPNEQFF TGTGCCAGCAGCCCTGATCCGGGACCTCCAAATGAGCAGTTCTTC
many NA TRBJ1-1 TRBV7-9 CASNQRGKNTEAFF TGTGCCAGCAACCAACGGGGGAAAAACACTGAAGCTTTCTTT
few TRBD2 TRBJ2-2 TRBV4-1 CASSQDVVAGYSNTGELFF TGCGCCAGCAGCCAAGATGTGGTAGCGGGCTACTCGAACACCGGGGAGCTGTTTTTT
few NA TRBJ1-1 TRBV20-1 CSAGNTEAFF TGCAGTGCTGGAAACACTGAAGCTTTCTTT
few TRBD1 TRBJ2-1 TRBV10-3 CAISESEGTGPYNEQFF TGTGCCATCAGTGAATCGGAGGGGACAGGTCCTTACAATGAGCAGTTCTTC
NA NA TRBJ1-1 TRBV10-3 CAINGGTEAFF TGTGCCATCAACGGAGGCACTGAAGCTTTCTTT
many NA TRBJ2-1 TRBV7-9 CASSLVHRGNEQFF TGTGCCAGCAGCTTAGTACATCGAGGCAATGAGCAGTTCTTC
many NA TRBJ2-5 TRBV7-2 CASSPRRGGETQYF TGTGCCAGCAGCCCCAGGAGAGGAGGAGAGACCCAGTACTTC
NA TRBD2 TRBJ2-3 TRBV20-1 CSGLAGFSDTQYF TGCAGTGGTCTAGCGGGGTTCTCAGATACGCAGTATTTT
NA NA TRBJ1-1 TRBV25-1 CASSESAGMNTEAFF TGTGCCAGCAGTGAAAGTGCGGGAATGAACACTGAAGCTTTCTTT
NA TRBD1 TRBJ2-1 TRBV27 CASSSPTGRSEQFF TGTGCCAGCAGCTCCCCGACAGGGAGAAGTGAGCAGTTCTTC
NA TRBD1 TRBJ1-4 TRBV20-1 CSARDAQGVEEKLFF TGCAGTGCTAGAGATGCGCAGGGGGTGGAGGAAAAACTGTTTTTT
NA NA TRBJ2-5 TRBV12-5 CASGQNREQETQYF TGTGCTAGTGGTCAAAACAGGGAGCAAGAGACCCAGTACTTC
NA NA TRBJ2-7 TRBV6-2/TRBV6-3 CATTMNMAHEQYF TGTGCCACTACGATGAATATGGCCCACGAGCAGTACTTC
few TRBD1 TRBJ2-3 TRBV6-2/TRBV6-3 CASSYLRTGPTDTQYF TGTGCCAGCAGTTACCTCCGGACAGGCCCCACAGATACGCAGTATTTT
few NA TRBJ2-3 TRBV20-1 CSARDPTGRRDTQYF TGCAGTGCTAGAGACCCTACCGGGCGCCGGGATACGCAGTATTTT
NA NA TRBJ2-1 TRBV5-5 CASSPEEAGYNEQFF TGTGCCAGCAGCCCCGAAGAGGCGGGGTACAATGAGCAGTTCTTC
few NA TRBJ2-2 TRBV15 CATSRDRGGELFF TGTGCCACCAGCAGAGATCGGGGTGGGGAGCTGTTTTTT
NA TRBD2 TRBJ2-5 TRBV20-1 CSASWGSGVEGETQYF TGCAGTGCCTCCTGGGGTAGCGGGGTAGAGGGAGAGACCCAGTACTTC
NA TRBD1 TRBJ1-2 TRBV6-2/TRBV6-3 CASSSPGQGYRYTF TGTGCCAGCAGTTCGCCGGGACAGGGTTATCGCTACACCTTC
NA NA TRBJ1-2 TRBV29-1 CSVEDQSGRGYGYTF TGCAGCGTTGAAGATCAGTCGGGGCGCGGGTATGGCTACACCTTC
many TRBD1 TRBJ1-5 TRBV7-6 CASSLGGQHQPQHF TGTGCCAGCAGCTTAGGGGGACAGCATCAGCCCCAGCATTTT
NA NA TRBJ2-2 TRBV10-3 CASNPWEGENTGELFF TGTGCCTCCAACCCCTGGGAGGGGGAGAACACCGGGGAGCTGTTTTTT
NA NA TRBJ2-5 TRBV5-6 CASSLSWSQETQYF TGTGCCAGCAGCCTATCTTGGAGTCAAGAGACCCAGTACTTC
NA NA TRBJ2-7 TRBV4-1 CASSTGLARQLSREQYF TGCGCCAGCAGCACCGGGCTTGCGAGACAGTTGTCTCGAGAGCAGTACTTC
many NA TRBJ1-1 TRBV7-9 CASSLNSGATEAFF TGTGCCAGCAGCTTAAACTCGGGGGCCACTGAAGCTTTCTTT
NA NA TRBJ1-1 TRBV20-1 CSAKSAEGHPVTEAFF TGCAGTGCCAAGAGCGCCGAGGGACACCCGGTCACTGAAGCTTTCTTT
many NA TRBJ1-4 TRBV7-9 CATRRVTNEKLFF TGTGCCACCCGCCGGGTTACTAATGAAAAACTGTTTTTT
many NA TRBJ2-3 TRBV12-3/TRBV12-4 CASSFTYTDTQYF TGTGCCAGCAGTTTTACCTACACAGATACGCAGTATTTT
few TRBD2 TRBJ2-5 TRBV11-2 CASSLFPAGGFQETQYF TGTGCCAGCAGCCTTTTTCCAGCGGGGGGGTTCCAAGAGACCCAGTACTTC